This T cell receptor beta chain emerged from a study of Graves' ophthalmopathy and Graves' hyperthyroidism. Ophthalmopathy cases showed moderate-to-severe activity, scoring CAS ≥3 and NOSPECS ≥4, with duration under 3 months. CDR3 length equals 15 residues. V was pared by 0 bases and J by 3 bases, with 11 bases between. The germline CDR1 and CDR2 sequences are LGHNA and YSLEER. Beta-chain TCR CDR3 regions were amplified from RNA transcripts. HTBI-primed first-round RT-PCR preceded second-round multiplex PCR. TCRdb re-called the multiplex PCR reads through MiXCR, storing one row per CDR3 protein. The sample includes 300,000 to 400,000 distinct CDR3 sequences, 17% seen only once; the top ten take 9% to 15%. This clonotype was observed at least ten times.

The genes are TRBV4-3 and TRBJ1-2, with D perhaps matching TRBD1 (6 bases). The sequenced material came from peripheral blood. This TCR was sampled from an adult man with Graves' ophthalmopathy. CDR3 DNA: TGCGCCAGCAGCCAAGAACCGGGACACGACTATGGCTACACCTTC. The encoded protein is CASSQEPGHDYGYTF.